These 19 T cell receptor beta chains were sequenced from one sample in a study of shared clonotypes between healthy human individuals. The repertoire was sequenced with immunoSEQ multiplex PCR; TCRdb's copy has only in-frame clones and lacks some. The sample records around 1,100,000 clones, approximately 75% being singletons. Sequenced material: memory CD4+ T cells from PBMCs. Subset of the sample: CD45RA-negative fraction. These TCRs come from a man aged 18 to 30 in good health. Some clones in this sample may be carry-over from other donors' samples.

This chain links TRBV5-1 with TRBJ2-1; 11 nucleotides line up with TRBD2. V was clipped by 3 bases and J by 4 bases; unmatched bases: 3. Germline CDR1 and CDR2: SGHRS and YFSETQ. The CDR3 sequence is 15 residues long. CDR3 nucleotide sequence: TGCGCCAGCAGCTCTAGCGGGAGGAGATACAATGAGCAGTTCTTC. Translating it yields CASSSSGRRYNEQFF.

V usage is TRBV28 and J usage is TRBJ2-7; 12 bases line up with TRBD2. The trim removed 5 bases at V and 12 bases at J, leaving 17 bases unmatched. The CDR3 covers 16 residues. Germline CDR1 and CDR2: MDHEN and SYDVKM. The CDR3: CASSGPDASGRGKRYF. DNA of the CDR3: TGTGCCAGCAGTGGCCCCGACGCTAGCGGGAGGGGAAAGAGGTACTTC.

The chain employs TRBV5-4 and TRBJ1-4; no definite D call. The CDR3 is 13 amino acids. V was cut by 4 bases and J by 5 bases, with 9 bases left in between. Germline CDR1 and CDR2: SGHNT and YYREEE (reference sequence). CDR3 sequence: CASSPLGNEKLFF. CDR3 DNA sequence: TGTGCCAGCAGCCCTTTGGGGAATGAAAAACTGTTTTTT.

V usage is TRBV11-2 and J usage is TRBJ1-1; D is unresolved. The germline CDR1 and CDR2 sequences are SGHAT and FQNNGV. CDR3 length: 15 residues. V shed 5 bases and J shed 3 bases, with 16 bases lying between them. CDR3 sequence reads: CASSRILGRDTEAFF. In DNA form, the CDR3 reads TGTGCCAGCAGCCGAATCCTCGGCCGGGACACTGAAGCTTTCTTT.

J is TRBJ2-1 and V is TRBV5-1; 7 positions agree with TRBD1. Per the germline V gene, CDR1 is SGHRS and CDR2 is YFSETQ. This CDR3 region has 16 residues. J gave up 4 bases and V 4 bases, and 11 bases lay outside the gene matches. CDR3 DNA sequence: TGCGCCAGCAGCCTCTCCGGGACAGACATTTACAATGAGCAGTTCTTC. This gives the protein CASSLSGTDIYNEQFF.

The count of this clone is one. The V and J genes are TRBV5-1 and TRBJ2-2, with 7 bases lining up with TRBD1. V trimming: 4 bases; J trimming: 6 bases; junction bases outside the gene matches: 6. From germline, CDR1 is SGHRS and CDR2 YFSETQ. This CDR3 has 14 amino acids. CDR3 sequence (DNA): TGCGCCAGCAGCAGGAACCAGGGGGCCGGGGAGCTGTTTTTT. This gives the protein CASSRNQGAGELFF. Supplemented by reference TRBV5-1 and TRBJ2-2, the full variable domain reads KAGVTQTPRYLIKTRGQQVTLSCSPISGHRSVSWYQQTPGQGLQFLFEYFSETQRNKGNFPGRFSGRQFSNSRSEMNVSTLELGDSALYLCASSRNQGAGELFFGEGSRLTVL.

In its sample, this clone was seen a few times. This sequence joins TRBV6-5 and TRBJ2-1, with 10 positions matching TRBD1. V shed 0 bases, J shed 3 bases, and the junction held 2 bases outside the gene matches. Germline lookup yields CDR1 MNHEY and CDR2 SVGAGI. This CDR3 has 16 amino acids. The CDR3 region has the DNA TGTGCCAGCAGTTACTCCGGACAGGGGGGCTACAATGAGCAGTTCTTC. Translation: CASSYSGQGGYNEQFF.

This sequence joins TRBV5-4 and TRBJ2-2; 8 bases are shared with TRBD2. Trimming cost V 2 bases and J 7 bases; bases outside gene matches: 7. The CDR3 spans 15 residues. Germline V gives CDR1 SGHNT, CDR2 YYREEE (reference sequence). CDR3 sequence (DNA): TGTGCCAGCAGCTTAGAGACTAGCGTTCACGGGGAGCTGTTTTTT. This translates into CASSLETSVHGELFF.

J is TRBJ2-1 and V is TRBV21-1; the table's D gene call, TRBD2, was not cross checked with the DNA. TRBV21-1 is a documented pseudogene. The CDR3 covers 20 residues. CDR3 in amino acids: CASGRKGSDHLYSSYNEQFF. CDR3 DNA: TGTGCCAGCGGGAGGAAGGGAAGCGACCACCTATACAGCTCCTACAATGAGCAGTTCTTC.

The rearrangement links TRBV29-1 to TRBJ2-3; 7 bases map to TRBD2. CDR3 size: 15 residues. The J segment lost 4 bases and the V segment lost 1 base, leaving 8 bases of the junction unmatched. CDR1 is SQVTM, CDR2 ANQGSEA, per germline. The CDR3 coding sequence is TGCAGCGTTGAAGGGCCACGACTAGCCGCAGATACGCAGTATTTT. Protein: CSVEGPRLAADTQYF.

The rearrangement joins TRBV11-2 to TRBJ2-2, with 8 nucleotides matching TRBD1. CDR3 size: 14 residues. Germline loops: CDR1 SGHAT, CDR2 FQNNGV. After removal of 5 bases from V and 5 bases from J, the junction contained 4 bases not matched to a gene. CDR3 amino acids: CASSGTGGTGELFF. In DNA, the CDR3 is TGTGCCAGCAGCGGGACAGGAGGTACCGGGGAGCTGTTTTTT.

The J gene is TRBJ2-3, the V gene TRBV5-1, with 10 bases lining up with TRBD2. Trimming took 4 bases from V and 0 from J; bases not matched to a gene: 8. The length of the CDR3 is 17 residues. The germline gives CDR1 SGHRS, CDR2 YFSETQ. CDR3 region: CASSGGPSGSSTDTQYF. The CDR3 DNA reads as TGCGCCAGCAGCGGGGGCCCTAGCGGGAGTAGCACAGATACGCAGTATTTT.

This clone was seen only once. Other DNA sequences within the sample encode an identical CDR3. This chain uses TRBV5-1 with TRBJ1-5, with 8 bases that match TRBD1. The CDR3 runs to 14 residues. CDR1 SGHRS and CDR2 YFSETQ come from the germline V gene. After removal of 3 bases from V and 7 bases from J, the junction contained 6 bases not matched to a gene. DNA of the CDR3: TGCGCCAGCAGCTCAGGACAGGGAGGACAGCCCCAGCATTTT. Residues: CASSSGQGGQPQHF. Filled out from reference TRBV5-1 and TRBJ1-5, the complete variable domain reads KAGVTQTPRYLIKTRGQQVTLSCSPISGHRSVSWYQQTPGQGLQFLFEYFSETQRNKGNFPGRFSGRQFSNSRSEMNVSTLELGDSALYLCASSSGQGGQPQHFGDGTRLSIL.

Note on this clone: Other DNA sequences in the sample encode the same CDR3. J is TRBJ2-3 and V is TRBV5-1; no reliable D call. The germline V and J ends were trimmed by 0 bases and 4 bases, with 9 bases remaining between them. In germline, CDR1 is SGHRS, CDR2 YFSETQ. The CDR3 spans 14 residues. For the CDR3, the DNA is TGCGCCAGCAGCTTGGGCCAGGACGCAGATACGCAGTATTTT. Translation gives CASSLGQDADTQYF.

On this clone: At one boundary the junction diverges from the germline segment, which might be a read error. The chain joins TRBV4-2 to TRBJ2-7; D perhaps matches TRBD2 (6 bases). Germline values: CDR1 LGHNA, CDR2 YNFKEQ. The CDR3 length is 15 residues. Written as DNA, the CDR3 is TGTGCCAGCAGCCAAGATTTTGGCGGGATTTCTGAGCGGTACTTC. Translating it yields CASSQDFGGISERYF.

V gene TRBV7-3 combines with J gene TRBJ1-1; D not resolved. Germline CDR1 is SGHTA and CDR2 is FQGTGA. V was pared by 2 bases and J by 9 bases, with 10 bases between. The CDR3 loop spans 12 amino acids. The CDR3 coding sequence is TGTGCCAGCAGCTTACGGGGAGGGAAAGCTTTCTTT. Protein: CASSLRGGKAFF.

The chain links TRBV2 to TRBJ2-3; a weak D match, TRBD1 (6 bases). Germline loops: CDR1 SNHLY, CDR2 FYNNEI. The V gene lost 4 bases and the J gene lost 0 bases, with 11 bases spanning the gap. The CDR3 is 15 amino acids. The CDR3 DNA follows: TGTGCCAGCAGTGTGGGACATCCTAGCACAGATACGCAGTATTTT. It specifies CASSVGHPSTDTQYF.

This sequence joins TRBV5-1 and TRBJ1-2; TRBD1 matches at 9 bases. The CDR3 is 15 residues long. The germline gives CDR1 SGHRS, CDR2 YFSETQ. After removal of 3 bases from V and 8 bases from J, the junction contained 11 bases not matched to a gene. CDR3 in amino acids: CASSSTYGTGKGYTF. CDR3 DNA sequence: TGCGCCAGCAGCTCGACCTACGGGACAGGGAAAGGCTACACCTTC.

This rearrangement joins TRBV5-4 to TRBJ2-5; D is uncertain. Germline V gene lookup returns CDR1 SGHNT and CDR2 YYREEE (reference sequence). The CDR3 spans 16 residues. V lost 4 bases and J lost 5, with 21 bases in between. DNA of the CDR3: TGTGCCAGCAGCCCAAAACCCGCCAGGTTTTTCGAGACCCAGTACTTC. As protein: CASSPKPARFFETQYF.